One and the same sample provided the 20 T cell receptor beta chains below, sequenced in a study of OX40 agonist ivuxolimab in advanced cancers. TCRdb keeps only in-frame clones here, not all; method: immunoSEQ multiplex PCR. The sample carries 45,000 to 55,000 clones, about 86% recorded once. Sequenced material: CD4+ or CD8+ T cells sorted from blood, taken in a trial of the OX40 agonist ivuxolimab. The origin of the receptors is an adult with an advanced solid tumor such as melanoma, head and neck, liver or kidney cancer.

Written as DNA, the CDR3 is TGTGCCACCAGCAGAGAGTGGGACAGGGCGCAAGAGACCCAGTACTTC. Residues: CATSREWDRAQETQYF. The V gene is TRBV15, the J gene TRBJ2-5; 9 nucleotides line up with TRBD1. The CDR3 has 16 amino acids. V trimming: 0 bases; J trimming: 2 bases; junction bases outside the gene matches: 4. Germline V gives CDR1 LNHNV, CDR2 YYDKDF (reference sequence).

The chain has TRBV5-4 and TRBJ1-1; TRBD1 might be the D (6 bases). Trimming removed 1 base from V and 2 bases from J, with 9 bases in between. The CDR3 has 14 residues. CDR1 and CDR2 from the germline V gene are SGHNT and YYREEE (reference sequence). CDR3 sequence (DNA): TGTGCCAGCAGCTTGAGTGGGGGCAACACTGAAGCTTTCTTT. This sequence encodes CASSLSGGNTEAFF. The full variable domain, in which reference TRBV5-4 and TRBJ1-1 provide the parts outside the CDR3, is ETGVTQSPTHLIKTRGQQVTLRCSSQSGHNTVSWYQQALGQGPQFIFQYYREEENGRGNFPPRFSGLQFPNYSSELNVNALELDDSALYLCASSLSGGNTEAFFGQGTRLTVV.

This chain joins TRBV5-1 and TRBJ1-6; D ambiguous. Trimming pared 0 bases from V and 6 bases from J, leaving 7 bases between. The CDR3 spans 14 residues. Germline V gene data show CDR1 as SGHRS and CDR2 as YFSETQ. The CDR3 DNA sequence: TGCGCCAGCAGCTTGGGCCATGGTAATTCACCCCTCCACTTT. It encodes CASSLGHGNSPLHF.

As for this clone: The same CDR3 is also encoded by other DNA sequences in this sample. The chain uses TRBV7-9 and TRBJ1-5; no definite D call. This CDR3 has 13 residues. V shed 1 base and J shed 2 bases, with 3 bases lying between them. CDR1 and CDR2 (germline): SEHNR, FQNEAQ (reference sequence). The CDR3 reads CASSLVGNQPQHF. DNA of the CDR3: TGTGCCAGCAGCTTAGTTGGCAATCAGCCCCAGCATTTT.

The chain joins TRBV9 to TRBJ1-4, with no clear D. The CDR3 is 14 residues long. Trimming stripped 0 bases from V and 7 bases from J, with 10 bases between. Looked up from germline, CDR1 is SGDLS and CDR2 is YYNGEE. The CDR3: CASSVGVVGEKLFF. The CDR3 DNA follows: TGTGCCAGCAGCGTAGGGGTCGTCGGTGAAAAACTGTTTTTT.

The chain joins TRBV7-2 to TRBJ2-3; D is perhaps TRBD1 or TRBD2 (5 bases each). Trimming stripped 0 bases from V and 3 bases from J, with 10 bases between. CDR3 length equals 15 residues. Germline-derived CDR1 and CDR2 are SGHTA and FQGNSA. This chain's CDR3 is CASSLAGRGTDTQYF. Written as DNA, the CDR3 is TGTGCCAGCAGCTTAGCGGGACGAGGAACAGATACGCAGTATTTT.

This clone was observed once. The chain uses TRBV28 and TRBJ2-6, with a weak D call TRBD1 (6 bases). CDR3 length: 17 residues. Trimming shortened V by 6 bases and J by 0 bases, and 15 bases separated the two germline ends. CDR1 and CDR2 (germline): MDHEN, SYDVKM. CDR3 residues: CASRLGAEASGANVLTF. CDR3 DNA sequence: TGTGCCAGCAGATTGGGGGCAGAAGCCTCTGGGGCCAACGTCCTGACTTTC.

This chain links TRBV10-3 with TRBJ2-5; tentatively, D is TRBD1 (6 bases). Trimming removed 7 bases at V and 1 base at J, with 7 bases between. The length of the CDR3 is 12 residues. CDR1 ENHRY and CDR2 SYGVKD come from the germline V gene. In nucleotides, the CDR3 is TGTGCCATCATGGACAGCCAAGAGACCCAGTACTTC. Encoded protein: CAIMDSQETQYF.

CDR3 in amino acids: CASSSDRGNIQYF. For the CDR3, the DNA is TGCGCCAGCAGCTCGGACAGGGGGAACATTCAGTACTTC. The chain is built from TRBV4-3 and TRBJ2-4; 10 bases map to TRBD1. The length of the CDR3 is 13 residues. The V segment lost 5 bases and the J segment 7 bases; nucleotides outside the gene matches: 2. CDR1 is LGHNA, CDR2 YSLEER, per germline.

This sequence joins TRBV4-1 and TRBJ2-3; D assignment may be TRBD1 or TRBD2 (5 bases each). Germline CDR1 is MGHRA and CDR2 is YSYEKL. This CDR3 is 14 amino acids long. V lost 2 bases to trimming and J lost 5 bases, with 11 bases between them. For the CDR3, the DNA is TGCGCCAGCAGCCAAAACGTGGGGGTAGATACGCAGTATTTT. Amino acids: CASSQNVGVDTQYF.

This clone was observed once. The CDR3 region is CASSFGLANYNEQFF. CDR3 coding DNA: TGTGCCAGCAGCTTCGGGCTAGCGAACTACAATGAGCAGTTCTTC. This chain uses TRBV11-2 with TRBJ2-1; possibly TRBD2 for D (6 bases). Germline loops: CDR1 SGHAT, CDR2 FQNNGV. The CDR3 length is 15 residues. V dropped 3 bases and J dropped 3 bases, with 12 bases sitting between them.

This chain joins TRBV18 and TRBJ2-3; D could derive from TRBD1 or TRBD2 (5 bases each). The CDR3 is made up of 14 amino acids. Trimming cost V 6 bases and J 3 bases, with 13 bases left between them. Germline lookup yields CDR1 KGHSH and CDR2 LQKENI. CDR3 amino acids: CASSLGAVTDTQYF. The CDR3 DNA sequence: TGTGCCAGCTCCCTCGGGGCCGTGACAGATACGCAGTATTTT.

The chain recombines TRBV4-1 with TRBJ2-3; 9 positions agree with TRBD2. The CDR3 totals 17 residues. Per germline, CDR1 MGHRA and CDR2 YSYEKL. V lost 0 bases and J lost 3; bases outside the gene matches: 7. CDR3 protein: CASSQEAPREGTDTQYF. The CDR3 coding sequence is TGCGCCAGCAGCCAAGAGGCTCCGCGGGAGGGGACAGATACGCAGTATTTT.

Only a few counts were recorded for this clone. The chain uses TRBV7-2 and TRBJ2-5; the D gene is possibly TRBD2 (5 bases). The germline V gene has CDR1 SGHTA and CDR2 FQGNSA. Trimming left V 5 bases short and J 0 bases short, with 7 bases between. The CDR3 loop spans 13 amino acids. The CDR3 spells CASSRGNQETQYF. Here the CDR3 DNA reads TGTGCCAGCAGCCGAGGGAACCAAGAGACCCAGTACTTC.

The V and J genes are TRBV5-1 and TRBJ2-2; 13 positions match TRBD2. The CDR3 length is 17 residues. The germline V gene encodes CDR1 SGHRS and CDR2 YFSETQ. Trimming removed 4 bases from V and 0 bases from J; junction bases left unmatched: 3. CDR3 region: CASSVTSGRSNTGELFF. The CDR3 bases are TGCGCCAGCAGCGTGACTAGCGGGAGGTCGAACACCGGGGAGCTGTTTTTT.

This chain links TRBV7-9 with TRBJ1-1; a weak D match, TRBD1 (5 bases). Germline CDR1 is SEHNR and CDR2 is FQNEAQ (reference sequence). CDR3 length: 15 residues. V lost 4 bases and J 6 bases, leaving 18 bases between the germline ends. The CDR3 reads CASSSTGGASAEAFF. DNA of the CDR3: TGTGCCAGCAGCTCCACCGGGGGAGCTTCGGCTGAAGCTTTCTTT.

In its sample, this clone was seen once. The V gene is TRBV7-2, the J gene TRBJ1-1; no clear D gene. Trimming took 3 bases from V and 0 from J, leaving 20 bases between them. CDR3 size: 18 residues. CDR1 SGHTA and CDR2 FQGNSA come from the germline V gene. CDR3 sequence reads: CASSLGYSKPYMNTEAFF. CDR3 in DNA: TGTGCCAGCAGCTTGGGCTACTCGAAACCATATATGAACACTGAAGCTTTCTTT.

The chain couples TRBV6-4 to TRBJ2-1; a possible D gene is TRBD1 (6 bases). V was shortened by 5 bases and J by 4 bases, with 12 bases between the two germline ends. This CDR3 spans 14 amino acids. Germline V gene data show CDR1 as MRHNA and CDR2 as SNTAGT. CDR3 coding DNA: TGTGCCAGCAGTCAGGGGAACAAGTACAATGAGCAGTTCTTC. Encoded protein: CASSQGNKYNEQFF.

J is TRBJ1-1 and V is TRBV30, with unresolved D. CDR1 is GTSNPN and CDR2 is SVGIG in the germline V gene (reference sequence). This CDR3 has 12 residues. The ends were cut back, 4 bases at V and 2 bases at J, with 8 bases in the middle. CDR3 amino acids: CAWMFGNTEAFF. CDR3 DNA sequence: TGTGCCTGGATGTTCGGTAACACTGAAGCTTTCTTT.

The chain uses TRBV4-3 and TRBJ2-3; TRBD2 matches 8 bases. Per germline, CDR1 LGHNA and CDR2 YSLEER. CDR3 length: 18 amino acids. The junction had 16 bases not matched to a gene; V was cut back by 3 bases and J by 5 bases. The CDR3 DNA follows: TGCGCCAGCAGCCAGACTCCTCAACTAGCGGAGCTGGGAGATACGCAGTATTTT. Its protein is CASSQTPQLAELGDTQYF.